This T cell receptor (beta chain) was identified in a study of blood T cells in healthy people across ages. CDR1 WNHNN and CDR2 SYGVQD come from the germline V gene (reference sequence). With 3 bases removed from V and 3 bases from J, the gap between germline ends came to 6 bases. This CDR3 region has 13 residues. Alongside a J-beta primer mix, a sample-barcoded 5' primer served in a second PCR lasting about 7 to 11 cycles. MiXCR, run by TCRdb on the 5' RACE reads, gives a single entry per CDR3 protein. The table lists over a million distinct CDR3 sequences, around 55% of them singletons, with 6.5% to 8.5% in the top ten. The individuals who served as donors were healthy Caucasians living in Russia, aged roughly 6 to 95. Remarks on this clonotype: Its antigen is unknown.

General study results and limits: The study found more naive CD4+ cells and higher diversity in long-lived than aged donors. Since the PBMCs were unsorted, naive and antigen-experienced cells could not be conclusively compared. The diversity estimates, figures obtained from one million T cells, were considered underestimates.

The genes are TRBV10-1 and TRBJ1-5; D remains unclear. This clonotype was obtained from a man younger than 35 in good health. Input material: blood. For the CDR3, the DNA is TGCGCCAGCAGTGACACCGTCAATCAGCCCCAGCATTTT. Its translation is CASSDTVNQPQHF.